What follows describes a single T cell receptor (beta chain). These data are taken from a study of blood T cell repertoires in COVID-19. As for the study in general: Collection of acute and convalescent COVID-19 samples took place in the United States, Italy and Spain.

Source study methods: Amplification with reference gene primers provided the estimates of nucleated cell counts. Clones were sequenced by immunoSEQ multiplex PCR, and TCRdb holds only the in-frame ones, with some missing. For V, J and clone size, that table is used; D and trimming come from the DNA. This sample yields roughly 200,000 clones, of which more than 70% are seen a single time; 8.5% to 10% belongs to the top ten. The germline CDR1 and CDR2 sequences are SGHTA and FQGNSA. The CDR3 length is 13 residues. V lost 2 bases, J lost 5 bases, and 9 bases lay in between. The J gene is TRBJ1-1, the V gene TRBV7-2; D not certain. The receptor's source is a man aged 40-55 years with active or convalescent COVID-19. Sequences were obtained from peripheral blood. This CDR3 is CASSLNPVTEAFF. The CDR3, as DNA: TGTGCCAGCAGCTTAAATCCAGTGACTGAAGCTTTCTTT.